This passage covers 32 T cell receptor beta chains from one sample sequenced in a study of shared clonotypes between healthy human individuals. Using immunoSEQ multiplex PCR, the repertoire was profiled, and TCRdb retains in-frame clones only, with some absent. The profile covers about 2 million clones, with approximately 95% appearing a single time and under 0.15% taken by the ten largest. Input material: naive CD4+ T cells sorted from blood. The subset denotes: CD45RA+ positively selected. The origin of the receptors is a man aged 18 to 29 in good health.

The CDR3 is CASSAPGAAGETQYF. In DNA, the CDR3 is TGTGCCAGCAGCGCGCCAGGAGCCGCCGGAGAGACCCAGTACTTC. The V gene is TRBV25-1, the J gene TRBJ2-5; D remains ambiguous. This CDR3 comprises 15 residues. The ends were cut back, 6 bases at V and 4 bases at J, with 18 bases in the middle. Germline V gene lookup returns CDR1 MGHDK and CDR2 SYGVNS.

The rearrangement joins TRBV28 to TRBJ2-3, with 7 bases lining up with TRBD1. J gave up 4 bases and V 6 bases, and 4 bases lay outside the gene matches. Germline lookup yields CDR1 MDHEN and CDR2 SYDVKM. The CDR3 runs 13 residues. CDR3 sequence reads: CASRGQVPDTQYF. For the CDR3, the DNA is TGTGCCAGCAGAGGACAGGTGCCAGATACGCAGTATTTT. Drawing the rest from reference TRBV28 and TRBJ2-3, the complete variable domain is DVKVTQSSRYLVKRTGEKVFLECVQDMDHENMFWYRQDPGLGLRLIYFSYDVKMKEKGDIPEGYSVSREKKERFSLILESASTNQTSMYLCASRGQVPDTQYFGPGTRLTVL.

V gene TRBV27 combines with J gene TRBJ2-1; 8 nucleotides match TRBD1. The J segment lost 13 bases and the V segment lost 6 bases, leaving 11 bases of the junction unmatched. Germline-derived CDR1 and CDR2 are MNHEY and SMNVEV (reference sequence). The CDR3 consists of 13 residues. CDR3 in amino acids: CASRPGQGRLQFF. The CDR3 nucleotides read TGTGCCAGCAGGCCAGGACAGGGAAGGCTTCAGTTCTTC.

The V call is TRBV18, the J call TRBJ2-2; TRBD1 matches 8 bases. The germline CDR1 and CDR2 sequences are KGHSH and LQKENI. V trimming: 8 bases; J trimming: 0 bases; junction bases outside the gene matches: 11. The CDR3 sequence is 17 residues long. Written as DNA, the CDR3 is TGTGCCAGCCACGGGGACAGGACCTTCGCGAACACCGGGGAGCTGTTTTTT. It specifies CASHGDRTFANTGELFF.

The rearrangement joins TRBV6-5 to TRBJ2-7; D gene ambiguous. The CDR3 has 15 amino acids. The ends were cut back, 5 bases at V and 0 bases at J, with 14 bases in the middle. Germline CDR1 reads MNHEY; CDR2 reads SVGAGI. The CDR3 reads CASSAYSTSSYEQYF. The CDR3 region has the DNA TGTGCCAGCAGTGCCTACTCGACGAGCTCCTACGAGCAGTACTTC.

This sequence joins TRBV5-1 and TRBJ2-7, with 14 bases matching TRBD2. The CDR3 runs 16 residues. Germline V gene lookup returns CDR1 SGHRS and CDR2 YFSETQ. Trimming took 3 bases from V and 4 from J; bases not matched to a gene: 6. The CDR3 sequence is CASSWGLAGVGYEQYF. CDR3 nucleotides: TGCGCCAGCAGCTGGGGACTAGCGGGAGTTGGGTACGAGCAGTACTTC. The full variable domain, its missing parts supplied by reference TRBV5-1 and TRBJ2-7, is KAGVTQTPRYLIKTRGQQVTLSCSPISGHRSVSWYQQTPGQGLQFLFEYFSETQRNKGNFPGRFSGRQFSNSRSEMNVSTLELGDSALYLCASSWGLAGVGYEQYFGPGTRLTVT.

This clone showed up just once. V and J are TRBV6-6 and TRBJ1-2; D remains unclear. The CDR3 sequence is 13 residues long. CDR1 is MNHNY and CDR2 is SVGAGI in the germline V gene (reference sequence). V was pared by 5 bases and J by 0 bases, with 7 bases between. CDR3 sequence (DNA): TGTGCCAGCAGTGTCCCAGCTAACTATGGCTACACCTTC. As protein: CASSVPANYGYTF.

This chain connects TRBV29-1 to TRBJ2-3, with no clear D. Trimming stripped 7 bases from V and 0 bases from J, with 14 bases between. Germline CDR1 reads SQVTM; CDR2 reads ANQGSEA. The CDR3 loop spans 14 amino acids. The CDR3 spells CSAYEQASTDTQYF. The CDR3, as DNA: TGCAGCGCCTACGAACAAGCTAGCACAGATACGCAGTATTTT.

The chain uses TRBV18 and TRBJ1-2; D remains ambiguous. V lost 3 bases to trimming and J lost 4 bases, with 12 bases between them. Germline V gene sequence: CDR1 KGHSH, CDR2 LQKENI. The CDR3 consists of 14 residues. The CDR3 region has the DNA TGTGCCAGCTCACCTCTCGACGGGAGCTATGGCTACACCTTC. This codes for CASSPLDGSYGYTF.

V gene TRBV6-1 combines with J gene TRBJ1-1, with no clear D. Per germline, CDR1 MNHNS and CDR2 SASEGT. Trimming left V 8 bases short and J 5 bases short, with 15 bases between. The CDR3 has 13 amino acids. In nucleotides, the CDR3 is TGTGCCAGCCGAGCGGGAATCCGTACTGAAGCTTTCTTT. It specifies CASRAGIRTEAFF.

The chain is built from TRBV10-3 and TRBJ2-5, with D perhaps assigned TRBD1 or TRBD2 (5 bases each). CDR1 is ENHRY and CDR2 is SYGVKD in the germline V gene. This CDR3 comprises 16 residues. V shed 4 bases and J shed 4 bases, with 19 bases lying between them. CDR3 region: CAISGTPGTEGETQYF. The CDR3 bases are TGTGCCATCAGTGGTACCCCCGGGACCGAGGGAGAGACCCAGTACTTC.

The chain is built from TRBV6-5 and TRBJ1-2; D is possibly TRBD1 (5 bases). The V and J ends lost 6 bases and 7 bases respectively, with 18 bases between them. The length of the CDR3 is 14 residues. The germline V gene has CDR1 MNHEY and CDR2 SVGAGI. Here the CDR3 reads CASRGTGTTVGYTF. CDR3 coding DNA: TGTGCCAGCAGAGGAACCGGGACGACGGTTGGCTACACCTTC.

The chain has TRBV19 and TRBJ2-4; D is uncertain. Germline lookup yields CDR1 LNHDA and CDR2 SQIVND (reference sequence). V was pared by 3 bases and J by 7 bases, with 16 bases between. The CDR3 is 15 amino acids. As DNA, the CDR3 is TGTGCCAGTAGTATGGGGATCAGAGTGAGGAACATTCAGTACTTC. Its translation is CASSMGIRVRNIQYF.

The chain joins TRBV28 to TRBJ1-2; D uncertain. The CDR3 totals 13 residues. Trimming removed 5 bases at V and 4 bases at J, with 11 bases between. Germline V gives CDR1 MDHEN, CDR2 SYDVKM. The chain's CDR3 is CASSLPNFYGYTF. CDR3 DNA sequence: TGTGCCAGCAGTCTCCCAAATTTCTATGGCTACACCTTC.

The chain combines TRBV19 with TRBJ1-6; D uncertain. V lost 7 bases to trimming and J lost 4 bases, with 14 bases between them. This CDR3 spans 15 amino acids. Looked up from germline, CDR1 is LNHDA and CDR2 is SQIVND (reference sequence). For the CDR3, the DNA is TGTGCCAGTAACACTGGAAACCAGTATAATTCACCCCTCCACTTT. Translating it yields CASNTGNQYNSPLHF.

The V gene is TRBV7-9, the J gene TRBJ2-5, with 9 bases fitting TRBD2. Trimming took 5 bases from V and 5 from J; bases not matched to a gene: 6. The CDR3 covers 14 residues. Germline CDR1 reads SEHNR; CDR2 reads FQNEAQ (reference sequence). This chain's CDR3 is CASSHSGGGETQYF. In DNA form, the CDR3 reads TGTGCCAGCAGCCATAGCGGGGGCGGGGAGACCCAGTACTTC.

The V call is TRBV7-2, the J call TRBJ1-5; 8 positions agree with TRBD1. The V gene end was trimmed by 4 bases and the J gene end by 6 bases; junction bases not matched to a gene: 8. Germline V gives CDR1 SGHTA, CDR2 FQGNSA. The CDR3 has 15 amino acids. The CDR3 region has the DNA TGTGCCAGCAGCTACGCAGGGGGCGCAGGTCAGCCCCAGCATTTT. This codes for CASSYAGGAGQPQHF.

The chain couples TRBV18 to TRBJ2-5; 9 bases line up with TRBD2. The CDR3 sequence is 14 residues long. Germline loops: CDR1 KGHSH, CDR2 LQKENI. V was clipped by 5 bases and J by 5 bases; unmatched bases: 6. CDR3 nucleotides: TGTGCCAGCTCAGTCGTTAGCGGGAGCGAGACCCAGTACTTC. This gives the protein CASSVVSGSETQYF.

This sequence joins TRBV30 and TRBJ1-6; 7 bases align to TRBD1. Looked up from germline, CDR1 is GTSNPN and CDR2 is SVGIG (reference sequence). The CDR3 extends over 14 amino acids. Germline trimming cut 5 bases from V and 8 bases from J; bases unmatched to any gene: 9. The CDR3 region has the DNA TGTGCCTGGGACGTACAGGGGAGGCATTCACCCCTCCACTTT. It is translated as CAWDVQGRHSPLHF.

The chain couples TRBV5-1 to TRBJ2-1, with D tentatively TRBD2 (6 bases). This CDR3 spans 14 amino acids. The V end lost 0 bases, the J end lost 16 bases, and 20 bases lay between the germline ends. In germline, CDR1 is SGHRS, CDR2 YFSETQ. The chain's CDR3 is CASSLDPLSGGTFF. As DNA, the CDR3 is TGCGCCAGCAGCTTGGACCCCTTGAGCGGAGGGACCTTCTTC.

CDR3 in DNA: TGTGCCAGCAGCCACCACGAGGCGAGCTCCTACAATGAGCAGTTCTTC. It is translated as CASSHHEASSYNEQFF. The V call is TRBV4-2, the J call TRBJ2-1; no clear D. Germline V gene data show CDR1 as LGHNA and CDR2 as YNFKEQ. The CDR3 has 16 residues. Trimming took 3 bases from V and 0 from J, leaving 12 bases between them.

CDR3 in amino acids: CAIKASVLTDTQYF. The CDR3 bases are TGTGCCATCAAGGCTAGCGTCCTCACAGATACGCAGTATTTT. The chain has TRBV10-3 and TRBJ2-3, with D possibly TRBD2 on 6 matching bases. Germline V gene lookup returns CDR1 ENHRY and CDR2 SYGVKD. Trimming removed 7 bases from V and 2 bases from J, with 13 bases in between. The CDR3 contains 14 residues.

The chain is built from TRBV6-1 and TRBJ2-2; D not resolved. CDR1 and CDR2 (germline): MNHNS, SASEGT. V lost 10 bases and J 4 bases, leaving 10 bases between the germline ends. The CDR3 length is 12 residues. CDR3 residues: CATSLGTGELFF. CDR3 nucleotides: TGTGCCACCAGCCTGGGCACCGGGGAGCTGTTTTTT.

CDR3 coding DNA: TGTGCCAGCTCGCTACAGGGGGCGCCGGGGGAGCTGTTTTTT. Its translation: CASSLQGAPGELFF. The rearrangement uses TRBV2 and TRBJ2-2; TRBD1 agrees at 9 bases. V lost 8 bases and J lost 8; bases outside the gene matches: 9. In germline, CDR1 is SNHLY, CDR2 FYNNEI. This CDR3 has 14 residues.

The V and J genes are TRBV5-1 and TRBJ2-5; 8 nucleotides match TRBD1. The CDR3 spans 14 residues. CDR1 SGHRS and CDR2 YFSETQ come from the germline V gene. Unmatched junction bases numbered 7, after V lost 4 bases and J lost 5 bases. The CDR3 region has the DNA TGCGCCAGCAGCCCCCGGACAGGGAGGGAGACCCAGTACTTC. It codes for CASSPRTGRETQYF.

This sequence joins TRBV28 and TRBJ2-1; D may correspond to TRBD1 or TRBD2 (6 bases each). Germline assignment: CDR1 MDHEN and CDR2 SYDVKM. CDR3 length equals 17 residues. V lost 2 bases and J 7 bases, leaving 21 bases between the germline ends. CDR3 region: CASSLGPRSGARNEQFF. The CDR3 bases are TGTGCCAGCAGTTTAGGGCCGCGGTCGGGGGCAAGGAATGAGCAGTTCTTC.

The V gene is TRBV28, the J gene TRBJ2-7; D is ambiguous. V lost 3 bases, J lost 2 bases, and 5 bases lay in between. Germline V gene sequence: CDR1 MDHEN, CDR2 SYDVKM. The CDR3 runs 12 residues. The CDR3 sequence is CASSFSTYEQYF. DNA for the CDR3: TGTGCCAGCAGTTTCTCAACCTACGAGCAGTACTTC.

The chain couples TRBV19 to TRBJ1-5; no firm D call. Per germline, CDR1 LNHDA and CDR2 SQIVND (reference sequence). This CDR3 is built from 15 residues. V lost 3 bases, J lost 0 bases, and 9 bases lay in between. CDR3 in amino acids: CASSILPYSNQPQHF. The DNA for the CDR3 is TGTGCCAGTAGTATTCTCCCGTATAGCAATCAGCCCCAGCATTTT.

The chain has TRBV28 and TRBJ1-4; D is unresolved. The germline V gene has CDR1 MDHEN and CDR2 SYDVKM. This CDR3 contains 15 residues. The germline V and J ends were trimmed by 6 bases and 0 bases, with 11 bases remaining between them. The CDR3 loop reads CASSIERATNEKLFF. The CDR3 DNA is TGTGCCAGCAGCATTGAACGGGCAACTAATGAAAAACTGTTTTTT. Looking up the rest from reference TRBV28 and TRBJ1-4 gives the full variable domain: DVKVTQSSRYLVKRTGEKVFLECVQDMDHENMFWYRQDPGLGLRLIYFSYDVKMKEKGDIPEGYSVSREKKERFSLILESASTNQTSMYLCASSIERATNEKLFFGSGTQLSVL.

The rearrangement links TRBV30 to TRBJ2-4; 7 bases agree with TRBD2. V dropped 0 bases and J dropped 0; count of bases not matched to a gene: 5. This CDR3 comprises 16 residues. Germline-derived CDR1 and CDR2 are GTSNPN and SVGIG (reference sequence). The CDR3 spells CAWSVIGGIAKNIQYF. In DNA form, the CDR3 reads TGTGCCTGGAGTGTAATCGGGGGGATAGCCAAAAACATTCAGTACTTC.

V is TRBV30 and J is TRBJ2-3; D might be TRBD1 or TRBD2, each matching 6 bases. The germline CDR1 and CDR2 sequences are GTSNPN and SVGIG (reference sequence). CDR3 length: 15 residues. V dropped 5 bases and J dropped 2 bases, with 17 bases sitting between them. Here the CDR3 reads CAWGGPGLSTDTQYF. DNA for the CDR3: TGTGCCTGGGGGGGGCCGGGACTCTCCACAGATACGCAGTATTTT.

This clone was detected only once. The chain employs TRBV27 and TRBJ1-4; TRBD1 aligns across 12 bases. Germline V gene sequence: CDR1 MNHEY, CDR2 SMNVEV (reference sequence). The length of the CDR3 is 15 residues. Trimming removed 1 base from V and 11 bases from J; junction bases left unmatched: 5. The CDR3 here is CASSLWGTGGAKLFF. The DNA of the CDR3 is TGTGCCAGCAGTTTATGGGGGACAGGGGGCGCGAAACTGTTTTTT.